Here is one T cell receptor beta chain with its context. Generated by immunoSEQ multiplex PCR, the TCRdb table keeps only in-frame clones and is missing some. The sample contains around 170,000 clones, about three quarters of which appear only once. This sample was included in a study of blood T cell repertoires in COVID-19. V shed 5 bases and J 3 bases; nucleotides not matched to a gene: 6. Per the germline V gene, CDR1 is MDHEN and CDR2 is SYDVKM. The CDR3 loop spans 14 amino acids. This chain links TRBV28 with TRBJ1-1, with 7 bases identical to TRBD1. The source of this sequence is a woman over 75 with COVID-19, enrolled during active disease. The specimen was peripheral blood. The CDR3 here is CASSGVGQDTEAFF. DNA of the CDR3: TGTGCCAGCAGTGGGGTTGGACAGGACACTGAAGCTTTCTTT. The variable domain in full, completed from reference TRBV28 and TRBJ1-1, reads DVKVTQSSRYLVKRTGEKVFLECVQDMDHENMFWYRQDPGLGLRLIYFSYDVKMKEKGDIPEGYSVSREKKERFSLILESASTNQTSMYLCASSGVGQDTEAFFGQGTRLTVV.